The present entry profiles one T cell receptor (beta chain) with its context. The antigen is undetermined. This CDR3 contains 14 residues. CDR1 is LNHNV and CDR2 is YYDKDF in the germline V gene (reference sequence). V was pared by 4 bases and J by 5 bases, with 13 bases between. This sample was taken from a study of T-cell reconstitution after alpha-beta-depleted transplantation in children. Unique molecular identifiers were used to barcode this TCRbeta library. TCRdb reanalysed the PCR reads using MiXCR and keeps one entry per CDR3 protein. The table includes about 980,000 distinct CDR3 sequences, roughly 29% detected once. Overall study findings and caveats: Diversity of TCRbeta at day 60 was high in some patients, arising from surviving recipient T cells and thymic progenitors. The study reportedly traced alpha-beta T cells about two months after transplant to several hundred expanded graft clones. Counts and diversity of T cells one year after transplant came mostly from newly produced T cells.

Sequencing used PBMCs, mostly from graft donor cells, obtained 360 days after TCRalphabeta/CD19-depleted stem cell transplant. The TCR originated in a boy under three years old who had a stem cell transplant for SCID, so the T cells may come from the graft donor. This rearrangement joins TRBV15 to TRBJ2-3; either TRBD1 or TRBD2 may supply D (6 bases each). In DNA, the CDR3 is TGTGCCACCAGCACTAGGGGGGTTGGAGATACGCAGTATTTT. Protein product: CATSTRGVGDTQYF.